The clone carrying this T cell receptor beta chain was found a few times. What it binds is unknown. The data derive from a study of T cells in Graves' hyperthyroidism and ophthalmopathy. The study, taken as a whole, reports: Among clonotypes expanded in thyroid above 0.001, most were also found in blood. Model output signaled ophthalmopathy a median approximately 6 months ahead of onset.

Fresh peripheral blood, about 9.3 ml, yielded the PBMCs. Germline trimming cut 0 bases from V and 4 bases from J; bases unmatched to any gene: 9. The CDR3 totals 17 residues. CDR1 SGHDT and CDR2 YYEEEE come from the germline V gene. TCR beta CDR3 regions were amplified from RNA. The primer set for the first-round RT-PCR of the TCR CDR3 was HTBI. TCRdb re-analysed the multiplex PCR reads in MiXCR, keeping a single row per CDR3 protein. Of approximately 430,000 distinct CDR3 sequences in the sample, 15% to 19% are singletons; the top ten hold about 7.7%. The rearrangement links TRBV5-6 to TRBJ1-3, with 8 nucleotides matching TRBD1. The sequencing input was blood. This receptor was obtained from a woman in her late teens or twenties with Graves' hyperthyroidism. CDR3 in DNA: TGTGCCAGCAGCTTGGTGGCTGCAGGGGGCACGGGAAACACCATATATTTT. Translating it yields CASSLVAAGGTGNTIYF. The complete variable domain, with remaining parts taken from reference TRBV5-6 and TRBJ1-3, reads DAGVTQSPTHLIKTRGQQVTLRCSPKSGHDTVSWYQQALGQGPQFIFQYYEEEERQRGNFPDRFSGHQFPNYSSELNVNALLLGDSALYLCASSLVAAGGTGNTIYFGEGSWLTVV.